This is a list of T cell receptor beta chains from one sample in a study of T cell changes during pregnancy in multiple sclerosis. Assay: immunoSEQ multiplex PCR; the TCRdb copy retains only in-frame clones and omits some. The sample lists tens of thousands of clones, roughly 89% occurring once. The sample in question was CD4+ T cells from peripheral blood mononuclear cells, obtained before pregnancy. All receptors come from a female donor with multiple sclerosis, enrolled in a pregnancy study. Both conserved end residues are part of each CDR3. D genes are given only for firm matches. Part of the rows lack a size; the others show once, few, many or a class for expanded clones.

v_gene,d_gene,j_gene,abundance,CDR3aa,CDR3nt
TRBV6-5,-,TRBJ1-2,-,CASSYSGAYYGYTF,TGTGCCAGCAGTTACTCAGGGGCCTACTATGGCTACACCTTC
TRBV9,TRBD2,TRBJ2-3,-,CASSVGGGLPTDTQYF,TGTGCCAGCAGCGTAGGCGGGGGGTTACCCACAGATACGCAGTATTTT
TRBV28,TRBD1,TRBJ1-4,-,CASRGYRGRGGSEKLFF,TGTGCCAGCAGGGGCTACAGGGGAAGGGGAGGAAGTGAAAAACTGTTTTTT
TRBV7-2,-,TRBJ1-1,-,CASRRGQGNTEAFF,TGTGCCAGCAGGCGCGGCCAGGGGAACACTGAAGCTTTCTTT
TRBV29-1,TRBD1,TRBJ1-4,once,CSASRGRNEKLFF,TGCAGCGCCAGCAGGGGGCGGAATGAAAAACTGTTTTTT
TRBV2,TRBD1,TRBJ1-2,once,CASSEATGFNYGYTF,TGTGCCAGCAGTGAAGCGACAGGGTTTAACTATGGCTACACCTTC
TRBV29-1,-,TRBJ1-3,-,CSVDGRGTGNTIYF,TGCAGCGTTGACGGTCGGGGGACGGGAAACACCATATATTTT
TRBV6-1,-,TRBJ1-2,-,CASSEAPGYGYTF,TGTGCCAGCAGTGAAGCCCCAGGGTATGGCTACACCTTC
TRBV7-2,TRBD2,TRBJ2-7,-,CASSLVGGGTYEQYF,TGTGCCAGCAGCTTAGTTGGGGGGGGGACCTACGAGCAGTACTTC
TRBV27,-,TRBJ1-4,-,CASSPPGEKLFF,TGTGCCAGCAGCCCTCCGGGTGAAAAACTGTTTTTT